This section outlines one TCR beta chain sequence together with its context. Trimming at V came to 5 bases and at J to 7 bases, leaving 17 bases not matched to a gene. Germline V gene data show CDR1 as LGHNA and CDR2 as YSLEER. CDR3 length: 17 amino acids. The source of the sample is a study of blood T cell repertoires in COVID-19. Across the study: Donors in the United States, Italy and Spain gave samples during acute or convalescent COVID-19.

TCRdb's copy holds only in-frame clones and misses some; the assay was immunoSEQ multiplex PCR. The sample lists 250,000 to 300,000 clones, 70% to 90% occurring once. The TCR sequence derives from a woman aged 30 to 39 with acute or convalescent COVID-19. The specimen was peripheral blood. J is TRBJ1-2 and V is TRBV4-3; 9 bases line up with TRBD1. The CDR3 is CASSSKQGALTLGGYTF. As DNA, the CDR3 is TGCGCCAGCAGCTCGAAACAGGGGGCGCTTACGTTGGGTGGCTACACCTTC.